The text below deals with one T cell receptor (beta chain). The entry originates in a study of cytomegalovirus exposure and HLA in healthy donors. The study ran its PCR with 60 Vbeta and 13 Jbeta primers. The table came from immunoSEQ multiplex PCR; TCRdb's copy has only in-frame clones and leaves some out. Among approximately 140,000 clones listed, 55% to 80% were seen once. The V gene's germline CDR1 is MDHEN and CDR2 SYDVKM. CDR3 length: 12 amino acids. The ends were cut back, 1 base at V and 9 bases at J, with 7 bases in the middle. The sequenced sample was PBMCs. The clonotype comes from a woman aged 40 to 50 in good health and CMV-seronegative. The rearrangement uses TRBV28 and TRBJ2-1; D ambiguous. The CDR3 here is CASSLSVGEQFF. The CDR3 DNA follows: TGTGCCAGCAGTTTATCCGTCGGTGAGCAGTTCTTC. The full variable domain, with the rest looked up from reference TRBV28 and TRBJ2-1, is DVKVTQSSRYLVKRTGEKVFLECVQDMDHENMFWYRQDPGLGLRLIYFSYDVKMKEKGDIPEGYSVSREKKERFSLILESASTNQTSMYLCASSLSVGEQFFGPGTRLTVL.